These T cell receptor beta chains were read from a single sample in a study of T-cell reconstitution after alpha-beta-depleted transplantation in children. TCRdb re-called the PCR reads with MiXCR, one entry per CDR3 protein. Among hundreds of thousands of distinct CDR3 sequences listed, around a third were seen once. Sequences were derived from PBMCs from the stem cell graft donor, sampled from the stem cell graft. The receptors shown here come from a human donor who donated a stem cell graft to a child with aplastic anemia. Both conserved end residues are part of each CDR3.

V gene	J gene	CDR3 protein
TRBV20-1	TRBJ1-4	CSARDPGSTNEKLFF
TRBV6-1	TRBJ2-5	CASSRGTTSGTQETQYF
TRBV6-5	TRBJ2-3	CASSTPGLEADTQYF
TRBV12-3/TRBV12-4	TRBJ2-5	CASSLSGITQETQYF
TRBV12-3/TRBV12-4	TRBJ2-5	CASSPWGQGQETQYF
TRBV30	TRBJ2-1	CAWSRGTGSHEQFF
TRBV20-1	TRBJ1-1	CSATKTAVGTEAFF
TRBV23-1	TRBJ2-6	CASTGANVLTF
TRBV23-1	TRBJ2-5	CASSQSYSKETQYF
TRBV7-9	TRBJ2-1	CASSLAGGRYEQFF
TRBV10-1	TRBJ1-1	CASSESRVLGDTEAFF
TRBV6-2/TRBV6-3	TRBJ2-2	CASSYSSGRTGELFF
TRBV24-1	TRBJ2-5	CATAGQFGETQYF
TRBV5-5	TRBJ2-3	CASRTGELFTDTQYF
TRBV7-9	TRBJ1-1	CASSGDSRNTEAFF
TRBV7-9	TRBJ2-2	CASSLMGAGELFF
TRBV12-3/TRBV12-4	TRBJ2-3	CASSLAYQVSADTQYF
TRBV11-2	TRBJ2-3	CASSTIADTQYF
TRBV6-6	TRBJ1-2	CASTLQGARGYTF
TRBV14	TRBJ1-1	CASLGDRLMNTEAFF
TRBV4-3	TRBJ1-1	CASSQERTANTEAFF
TRBV14	TRBJ2-2	CASSQNLVGRTGELFF
TRBV6-1	TRBJ2-7	CASSGWNEQYF
TRBV27	TRBJ2-7	CASSLARGLYEQYF
TRBV7-9	TRBJ2-1	CASSLIPGPSGSNEQFF
TRBV6-5	TRBJ1-5	CASSYSGGSPQHF
TRBV30	TRBJ1-1	CAHGQGPEAFF
TRBV7-3	TRBJ2-1	CASSAATGAYNEQFF
TRBV9	TRBJ1-1	CASSLFTGQNTEAFF
TRBV7-2	TRBJ2-7	CASSFQGVAYEQYF
TRBV9	TRBJ2-3	CASSAWTTTDTQYF
TRBV5-1	TRBJ2-4	CASSSPGQGINIQYF
TRBV18	TRBJ1-1	CASSPRGADGTEAFF
TRBV6-2/TRBV6-3	TRBJ1-5	CASSYGWLSNQPQHF
TRBV29-1	TRBJ2-1	CSAETGSYNEQFF
TRBV20-1	TRBJ1-1	CSAREPRQGEAFF
TRBV29-1	TRBJ1-4	CSGSWYEKLFF
TRBV9	TRBJ2-3	CASSVASGVGDTQYF
TRBV7-2	TRBJ2-7	CASSPFGLSGEQYF
TRBV6-2/TRBV6-3	TRBJ1-1	CASSYSWGYRTEAFF
TRBV30	TRBJ2-1	CAWSLNGGSYNEQFF
TRBV20-1	TRBJ2-5	CSASSRAGRETQYF
TRBV7-2	TRBJ2-1	CASIPGREVHEQFF
TRBV6-2/TRBV6-3	TRBJ2-1	CASSLRDGGYNEQFF
TRBV7-9	TRBJ1-1	CASTPAEVNTEAFF
TRBV9	TRBJ1-1	CASSAQWGVAFF
TRBV12-3/TRBV12-4	TRBJ1-5	CASSFEGYNQPQHF
TRBV29-1	TRBJ2-1	CSVRDYEQFF
TRBV7-9	TRBJ1-3	CASSDGGSGNTIYF
TRBV30	TRBJ2-4	CAWSVLAGGMNIQYF
TRBV12-3/TRBV12-4	TRBJ2-1	CASSFGTLRGNEQFF
TRBV29-1	TRBJ1-1	CSVGRGTANTEAFF
TRBV6-1	TRBJ2-5	CASSFRAWARETQYF
TRBV7-2	TRBJ2-5	CASSLPGLAGPFGDQYF